This TCR beta chain was sequenced in a study of vaccination and CD4 T cells after COVID-19. Sequenced with the Oncomine TCR Beta short-read assay was DNA taken from cultured CD4+ T cells. Each CDR3 protein gets one entry after TCRdb re-called the PCR reads with MiXCR. The sample lists approximately 7,400 distinct CDR3 sequences; approximately 70% were seen once. This clonotype was picked up a small number of times. The antigen is not known. Trimming removed 6 bases from V and 0 bases from J, with 8 bases in between. In germline, CDR1 is MDHEN, CDR2 SYDVKM. This CDR3 is 13 amino acids long. Treatment indicated: roughly 11-day PBMC culture with coronavirus spike peptide pools or control peptides (ViraFEST assay).

This chain joins TRBV28 and TRBJ1-1; D not resolved. The receptor comes from a human donor who had recovered from COVID-19. Sequencing was carried out using CD4+ T cells from blood, cultured in vitro. CDR3 region: CASSYNMNTEAFF. The CDR3 DNA follows: TGTGCCAGCAGCTATAACATGAACACTGAAGCTTTCTTT.